This passage covers 18 T cell receptor beta chains from one sample sequenced in a study of cytomegalovirus exposure and HLA in healthy donors. Profiled with immunoSEQ multiplex PCR; TCRdb holds only in-frame clones, not every one. This repertoire shows about 330,000 clones, 86% found once; its top ten account for roughly 0.8%. The specimen sequenced was PBMCs. All receptors derive from a woman under 30 in good health and CMV-seronegative.

This chain connects TRBV18 to TRBJ2-2; maybe TRBD2 (6 bases). The CDR3 runs 14 residues. Trimming removed 2 bases at V and 6 bases at J, with 10 bases between. CDR1 is KGHSH and CDR2 is LQKENI in the germline V gene. CDR3 amino acids: CASSPAGIAGELFF. For the CDR3, the DNA is TGTGCCAGCTCACCAGCGGGGATCGCCGGGGAGCTGTTTTTT.

The chain has TRBV5-6 and TRBJ1-4; no firm D call. The CDR3 runs to 17 residues. The V gene's germline CDR1 is SGHDT and CDR2 YYEEEE. V was clipped by 1 base and J by 3 bases, with 16 bases between them. The CDR3 nucleotides read TGTGCCAGCAGCTTGTTTTTTGTGCAGGTTTCTAATGAAAAACTGTTTTTT. Its translation: CASSLFFVQVSNEKLFF.

This clone was recorded once. The chain combines TRBV27 with TRBJ2-3; 8 positions agree with TRBD1. The V gene's germline CDR1 is MNHEY and CDR2 SMNVEV (reference sequence). This CDR3 has 14 residues. V trimming: 5 bases; J trimming: 1 base; junction bases outside the gene matches: 2. In DNA, the CDR3 is TGTGCCAGCAGTGTGACAGGGGGCACAGATACGCAGTATTTT. Translating gives CASSVTGGTDTQYF.

V is TRBV27 and J is TRBJ2-1; a weak D match, TRBD1 (5 bases). This CDR3 contains 19 residues. Germline lookup yields CDR1 MNHEY and CDR2 SMNVEV (reference sequence). The V and J ends lost 6 bases and 3 bases respectively, with 27 bases between them. The CDR3, as DNA: TGTGCCAGCAGCTTTTCATGGGGTTCGGCGGACGACAGCTACAATGAGCAGTTCTTC. It is translated as CASSFSWGSADDSYNEQFF.

V is TRBV5-1 and J is TRBJ1-1; no reliable D call. This CDR3 spans 15 amino acids. Germline assignment: CDR1 SGHRS and CDR2 YFSETQ. V was clipped by 0 bases and J by 1 base, with 10 bases between them. DNA for the CDR3: TGCGCCAGCAGCTTGGAGGCAGGCCGGAACACTGAAGCTTTCTTT. The encoded protein is CASSLEAGRNTEAFF. The variable domain in full, with the rest retrieved from reference TRBV5-1 and TRBJ1-1, is KAGVTQTPRYLIKTRGQQVTLSCSPISGHRSVSWYQQTPGQGLQFLFEYFSETQRNKGNFPGRFSGRQFSNSRSEMNVSTLELGDSALYLCASSLEAGRNTEAFFGQGTRLTVV.

The CDR3: CASSPAGTGHYEQYF. The CDR3 bases are TGTGCCAGCTCACCAGCCGGGACGGGACACTACGAGCAGTACTTC. The V gene is TRBV18, the J gene TRBJ2-7; D is perhaps TRBD1 (6 bases). Germline lookup yields CDR1 KGHSH and CDR2 LQKENI. This CDR3 spans 15 amino acids. V was pared by 2 bases and J by 3 bases, with 14 bases between.

This rearrangement joins TRBV6-5 to TRBJ2-2; D is possibly TRBD1 (5 bases). The CDR3 has 15 residues. V lost 2 bases and J lost 4, with 11 bases in between. CDR1 is MNHEY, CDR2 SVGAGI, per germline. The CDR3, as DNA: TGTGCCAGCAGTTACGGGGCAGATGCCACCGGGGAGCTGTTTTTT. Its translation is CASSYGADATGELFF.

V gene TRBV28 combines with J gene TRBJ1-2; 9 positions match TRBD1. The CDR3 loop spans 15 amino acids. The germline V gene has CDR1 MDHEN and CDR2 SYDVKM. J was trimmed by 6 bases and V by 2 bases; bases with no gene match: 7. The CDR3 loop is CASSLDIGTGNGYTF. The CDR3 DNA is TGTGCCAGCAGTTTAGACATCGGGACAGGGAATGGCTACACCTTC.

The rearrangement joins TRBV6-5 to TRBJ1-4; possibly TRBD1 for D (6 bases). This CDR3 has 14 amino acids. Germline loops: CDR1 MNHEY, CDR2 SVGAGI. Between the trimmed V and J ends, which lost 6 bases and 8 bases, there was a span of 16 bases. CDR3: CASSPVQGREKLFF. The DNA of the CDR3 is TGTGCCAGCAGCCCGGTACAGGGCCGGGAAAAACTGTTTTTT.

The rearrangement links TRBV18 to TRBJ2-7; perhaps TRBD2 as D (5 bases). CDR1 and CDR2 (germline): KGHSH, LQKENI. The CDR3 loop spans 13 amino acids. V lost 3 bases and J lost 5, with 11 bases in between. The CDR3 nucleotides read TGTGCCAGCTCACCCGGGGTAGCCCACGAGCAGTACTTC. Amino acids: CASSPGVAHEQYF.

The chain carries TRBV7-3 and TRBJ2-1; 9 nucleotides line up with TRBD2. The CDR3 extends over 12 amino acids. V trimming: 2 bases; J trimming: 15 bases; junction bases outside the gene matches: 5. Germline V gives CDR1 SGHTA, CDR2 FQGTGA. The DNA of the CDR3 is TGTGCCAGCAGCTTAGTAGCGGGAGATATGTTCTTC. It codes for CASSLVAGDMFF.

The CDR3 nucleotides read TGCGCCAGCAATCGTCTGGAGTCGAGCACAGATACGCAGTATTTT. It translates to CASNRLESSTDTQYF. The chain employs TRBV5-1 and TRBJ2-3; D is uncertain. The V and J ends lost 6 bases and 0 bases respectively, with 14 bases between them. CDR3 size: 15 residues. The V gene's germline CDR1 is SGHRS and CDR2 YFSETQ.

J is TRBJ2-7 and V is TRBV5-1, with D maybe TRBD2 (6 bases). Trimming shortened V by 4 bases and J by 5 bases, and 16 bases separated the two germline ends. Germline V gene sequence: CDR1 SGHRS, CDR2 YFSETQ. The CDR3 contains 14 residues. This CDR3 reads CASSAVSGDDEQYF. The CDR3, as DNA: TGCGCCAGCAGCGCAGTTTCGGGGGATGACGAGCAGTACTTC.

J is TRBJ2-7 and V is TRBV2; TRBD1 agrees at 9 bases. The V gene's germline CDR1 is SNHLY and CDR2 FYNNEI. The CDR3 is made up of 14 amino acids. The J segment lost 6 bases and the V segment lost 8 bases, leaving 11 bases of the junction unmatched. Here the CDR3 DNA reads TGTGCCAGCGGGGGACAGGGACCAATTCGCGAGCAGTACTTC. Translated, it gives CASGGQGPIREQYF. Drawing the rest from reference TRBV2 and TRBJ2-7, the complete variable domain is EPEVTQTPSHQVTQMGQEVILRCVPISNHLYFYWYRQILGQKVEFLVSFYNNEISEKSEIFDDQFSVERPDGSNFTLKIRSTKLEDSAMYFCASGGQGPIREQYFGPGTRLTVT.

The rearrangement joins TRBV7-2 to TRBJ1-4; no firm D call. Germline loops: CDR1 SGHTA, CDR2 FQGNSA. Trimming cost V 0 bases and J 6 bases, with 8 bases left between them. The CDR3 is 14 residues long. In nucleotides, the CDR3 is TGTGCCAGCAGCTTAGCGATTACAGATGAAAAACTGTTTTTT. Translation gives CASSLAITDEKLFF.

V and J are TRBV4-3 and TRBJ2-4; D may be TRBD2 (5 bases). CDR1 and CDR2 (germline): LGHNA, YSLEER. Deletions cut 1 base from V and 6 bases from J, with 7 bases between. The CDR3 has 13 residues. The CDR3 DNA reads TGCGCCAGCAGCCAAGGGGAGAGAAACATTCAGTACTTC. Protein product: CASSQGERNIQYF.

The chain links TRBV30 to TRBJ1-3; D unclear. Per the germline V gene, CDR1 is GTSNPN and CDR2 is SVGIG (reference sequence). Trimming stripped 0 bases from V and 3 bases from J, with 9 bases between. CDR3 length: 14 amino acids. The chain's CDR3 is CAWSVSAGGNTIYF. The CDR3, as DNA: TGTGCCTGGAGTGTGTCCGCGGGTGGAAACACCATATATTTT. The whole variable domain, filled in from reference TRBV30 and TRBJ1-3, reads SQTIHQWPATLVQPVGSPLSLECTVEGTSNPNLYWYRQAAGRGLQLLFYSVGIGQISSEVPQNLSASRPQDRQFILSSKKLLLSDSGFYLCAWSVSAGGNTIYFGEGSWLTVV.

This clone was seen a few times. The J gene is TRBJ2-1, the V gene TRBV5-1, with 8 bases matching TRBD2. Germline-derived CDR1 and CDR2 are SGHRS and YFSETQ. The junction had 2 bases not matched to a gene; V was cut back by 0 bases and J by 6 bases. This CDR3 spans 14 amino acids. The CDR3 bases are TGCGCCAGCAGCTTGGCCGGGACTAGCAATGAGCAGTTCTTC. Encoded protein: CASSLAGTSNEQFF.